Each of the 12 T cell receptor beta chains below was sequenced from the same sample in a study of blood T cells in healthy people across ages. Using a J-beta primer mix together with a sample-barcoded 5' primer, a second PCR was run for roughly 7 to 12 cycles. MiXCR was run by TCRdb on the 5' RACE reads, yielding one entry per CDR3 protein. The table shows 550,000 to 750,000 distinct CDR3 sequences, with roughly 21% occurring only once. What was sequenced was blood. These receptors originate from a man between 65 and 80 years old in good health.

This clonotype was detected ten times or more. CDR3 loop: CSVGAGTDTQYF. The CDR3 nucleotides are TGCAGCGTTGGGGCAGGCACAGATACGCAGTATTTT. The rearrangement joins TRBV29-1 to TRBJ2-3; D is undetermined. V was pared by 4 bases and J by 1 base, with 6 bases between. Germline V gene sequence: CDR1 SQVTM, CDR2 ANQGSEA. The CDR3 covers 12 residues.

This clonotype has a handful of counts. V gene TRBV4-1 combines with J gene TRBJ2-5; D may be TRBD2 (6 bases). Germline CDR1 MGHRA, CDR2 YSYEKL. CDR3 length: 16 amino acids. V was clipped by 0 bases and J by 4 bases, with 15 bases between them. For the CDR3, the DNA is TGCGCCAGCAGCCAAGATATTAGCGGAGCGCGAGAGACCCAGTACTTC. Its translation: CASSQDISGARETQYF.

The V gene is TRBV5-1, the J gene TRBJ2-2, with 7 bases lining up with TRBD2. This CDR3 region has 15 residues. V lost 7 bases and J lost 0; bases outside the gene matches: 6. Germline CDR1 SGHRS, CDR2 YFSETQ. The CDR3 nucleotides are TGCGCCAGCTCGGGGGGATCTTCGAACACCGGGGAGCTGTTTTTT. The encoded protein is CASSGGSSNTGELFF.

The DNA for the CDR3 is TGTGCCAGCAGTTACGCGCCACTAGCGTCCGATGAGCAGTTCTTC. This gives the protein CASSYAPLASDEQFF. This chain links TRBV6-5 with TRBJ2-1; 7 bases align to TRBD2. Losses at the gene ends were 2 bases for V and 8 bases for J; bases not matched to a gene: 9. Germline V gives CDR1 MNHEY, CDR2 SVGAGI. The CDR3 contains 15 residues.

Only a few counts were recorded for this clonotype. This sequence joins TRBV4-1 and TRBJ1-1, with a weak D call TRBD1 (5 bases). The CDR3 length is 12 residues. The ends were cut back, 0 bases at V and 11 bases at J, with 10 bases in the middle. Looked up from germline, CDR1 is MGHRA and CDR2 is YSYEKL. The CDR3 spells CASSQEGDRAFF. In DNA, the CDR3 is TGCGCCAGCAGCCAAGAAGGGGATCGGGCTTTCTTT.

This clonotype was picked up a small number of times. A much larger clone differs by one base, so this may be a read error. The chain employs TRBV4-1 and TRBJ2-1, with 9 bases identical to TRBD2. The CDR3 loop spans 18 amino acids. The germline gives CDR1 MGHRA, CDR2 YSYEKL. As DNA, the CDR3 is TGCGCCAGCAGCCTGGAAGGGCTAGCGGGGTTCTCCTACAATGGGCAGTTCTTC. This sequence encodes CASSLEGLAGFSYNGQFF.

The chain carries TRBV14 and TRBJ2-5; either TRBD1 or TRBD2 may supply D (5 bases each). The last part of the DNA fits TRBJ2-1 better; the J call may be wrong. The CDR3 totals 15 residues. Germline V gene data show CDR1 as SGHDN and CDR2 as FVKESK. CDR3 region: CASSQDGGIRYEQFF. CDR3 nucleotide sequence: TGTGCCAGCAGCCAAGATGGGGGTATTAGGTATGAGCAGTTCTTC.

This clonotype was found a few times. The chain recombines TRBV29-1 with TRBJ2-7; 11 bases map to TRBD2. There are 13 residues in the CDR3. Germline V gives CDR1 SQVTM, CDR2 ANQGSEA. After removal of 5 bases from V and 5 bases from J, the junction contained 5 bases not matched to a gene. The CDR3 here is CSVTGTSGDEQYF. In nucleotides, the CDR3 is TGCAGCGTTACTGGGACTAGCGGTGACGAGCAGTACTTC.

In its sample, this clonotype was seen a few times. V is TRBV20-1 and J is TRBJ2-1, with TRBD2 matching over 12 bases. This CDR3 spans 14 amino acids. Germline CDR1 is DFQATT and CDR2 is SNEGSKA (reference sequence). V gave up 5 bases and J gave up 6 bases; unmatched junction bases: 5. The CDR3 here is CSAGGLAGLNEQFF. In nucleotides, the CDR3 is TGCAGTGCTGGGGGACTAGCGGGCCTCAATGAGCAGTTCTTC.

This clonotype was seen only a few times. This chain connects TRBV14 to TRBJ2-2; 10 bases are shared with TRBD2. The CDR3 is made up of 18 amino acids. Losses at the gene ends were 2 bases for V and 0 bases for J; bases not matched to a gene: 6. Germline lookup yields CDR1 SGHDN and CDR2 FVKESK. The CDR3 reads CASSQTSGITSNTGELFF. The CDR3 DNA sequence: TGTGCCAGCAGCCAAACTAGCGGGATAACGTCGAACACCGGGGAGCTGTTTTTT.

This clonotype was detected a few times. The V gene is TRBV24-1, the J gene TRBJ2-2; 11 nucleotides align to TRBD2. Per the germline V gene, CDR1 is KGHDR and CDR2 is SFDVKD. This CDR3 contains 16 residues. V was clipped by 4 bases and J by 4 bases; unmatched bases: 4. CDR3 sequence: CATSDPGLAGTGELFF. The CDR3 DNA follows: TGTGCCACCAGTGACCCCGGACTAGCGGGCACCGGGGAGCTGTTTTTT.

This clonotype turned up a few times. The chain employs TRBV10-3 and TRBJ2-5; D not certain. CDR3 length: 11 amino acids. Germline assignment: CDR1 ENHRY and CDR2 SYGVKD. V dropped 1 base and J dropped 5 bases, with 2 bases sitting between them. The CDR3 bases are TGTGCCATCAGTGAGTTTGAGACCCAGTACTTC. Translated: CAISEFETQYF.